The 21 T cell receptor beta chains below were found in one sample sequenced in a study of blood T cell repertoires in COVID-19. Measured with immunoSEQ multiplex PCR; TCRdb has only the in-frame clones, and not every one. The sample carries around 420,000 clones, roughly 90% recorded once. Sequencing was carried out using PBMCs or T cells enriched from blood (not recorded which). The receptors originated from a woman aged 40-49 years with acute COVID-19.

DNA for the CDR3: TGCGCCAGCAGCCGATCCGGGACTAGCGGGTACTCCTACGAGCAGTACTTC. It specifies CASSRSGTSGYSYEQYF. The gene calls are TRBV4-1 and TRBJ2-7, with TRBD2 identical over 12 bases. V lost 4 bases to trimming and J lost 0 bases; unmatched junction nucleotides: 7. Germline assignment: CDR1 MGHRA and CDR2 YSYEKL. The CDR3 is 17 residues long.

CDR3 nucleotide sequence: TGTGCCAGCAGCCCCCCGGCGGGGGATCAAGAGACCCAGTACTTC. Protein product: CASSPPAGDQETQYF. The chain couples TRBV3-1 (or the pseudogene TRBV3-2) to TRBJ2-5, with 7 nucleotides matching TRBD2. The CDR3 has 15 residues. The V gene's germline CDR1 is LGHDT and CDR2 YNNKEL (reference sequence). V shed 4 bases, J shed 2 bases, and the junction held 7 bases outside the gene matches.

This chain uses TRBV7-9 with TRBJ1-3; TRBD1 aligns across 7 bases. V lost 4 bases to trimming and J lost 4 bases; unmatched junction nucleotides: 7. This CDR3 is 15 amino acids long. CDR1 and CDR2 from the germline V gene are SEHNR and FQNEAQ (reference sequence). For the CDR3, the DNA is TGTGCCAGCAGCTCTAGGAGGGGGCAAGGAAACACCATATATTTT. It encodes CASSSRRGQGNTIYF.

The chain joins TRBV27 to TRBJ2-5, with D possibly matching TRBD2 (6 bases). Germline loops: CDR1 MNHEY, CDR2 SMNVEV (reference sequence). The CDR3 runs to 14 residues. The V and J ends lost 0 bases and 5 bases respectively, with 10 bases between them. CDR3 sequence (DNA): TGTGCCAGCAGTTTATCCGCCCGGGGGGAGACCCAGTACTTC. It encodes CASSLSARGETQYF.

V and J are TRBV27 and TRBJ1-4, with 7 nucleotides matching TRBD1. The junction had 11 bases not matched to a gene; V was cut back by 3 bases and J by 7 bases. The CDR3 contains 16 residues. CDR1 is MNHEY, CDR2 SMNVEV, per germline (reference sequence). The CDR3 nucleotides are TGTGCCAGCAGTTTCTCGACCGACAGGGACGCTGAAAAACTGTTTTTT. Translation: CASSFSTDRDAEKLFF.

In DNA form, the CDR3 reads TGTGCCAGCAGTCCCACCCCAGGGTCCTCCTACGAGCAGTACTTC. Translated: CASSPTPGSSYEQYF. This chain links TRBV5-6 with TRBJ2-7, with a possible D match to TRBD1 (5 bases). Trimming pared 5 bases from V and 0 bases from J, leaving 15 bases between. CDR3 length equals 15 residues. Germline CDR1 SGHDT, CDR2 YYEEEE.

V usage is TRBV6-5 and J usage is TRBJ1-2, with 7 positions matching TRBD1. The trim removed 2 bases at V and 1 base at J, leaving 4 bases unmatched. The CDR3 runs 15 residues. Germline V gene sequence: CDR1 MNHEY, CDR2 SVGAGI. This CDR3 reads CASSYPGQINYGYTF. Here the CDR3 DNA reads TGTGCCAGCAGTTACCCGGGACAGATTAACTATGGCTACACCTTC.

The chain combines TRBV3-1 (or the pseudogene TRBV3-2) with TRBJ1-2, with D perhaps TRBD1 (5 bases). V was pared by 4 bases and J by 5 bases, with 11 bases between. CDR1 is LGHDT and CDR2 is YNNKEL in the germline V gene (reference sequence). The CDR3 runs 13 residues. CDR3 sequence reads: CASSRDSLYGYTF. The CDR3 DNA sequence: TGTGCCAGCAGCCGTGACAGTCTGTATGGCTACACCTTC.

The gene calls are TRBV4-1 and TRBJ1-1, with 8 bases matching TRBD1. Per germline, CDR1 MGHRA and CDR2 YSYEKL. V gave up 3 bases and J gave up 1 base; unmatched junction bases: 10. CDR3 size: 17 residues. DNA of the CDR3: TGCGCCAGCAGCCATCTGACCGACAGGGGCCGGAACACTGAAGCTTTCTTT. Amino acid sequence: CASSHLTDRGRNTEAFF.

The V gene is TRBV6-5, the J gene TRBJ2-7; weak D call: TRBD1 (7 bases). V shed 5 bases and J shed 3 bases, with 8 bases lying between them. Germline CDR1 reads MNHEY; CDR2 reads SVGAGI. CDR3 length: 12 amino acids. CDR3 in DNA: TGTGCCAGCAGTCAGGGGGGCTACGAGCAGTACTTC. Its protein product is CASSQGGYEQYF.

The CDR3, as DNA: TGTGCCAGCAGCTTCAGGGGTAGCTACTATGGCTACACCTTC. Translated, it gives CASSFRGSYYGYTF. This sequence joins TRBV5-4 and TRBJ1-2; maybe TRBD1 (6 bases). The CDR3 totals 14 residues. CDR1 and CDR2 (germline): SGHNT, YYREEE (reference sequence). With 2 bases removed from V and 3 bases from J, the gap between germline ends came to 11 bases.

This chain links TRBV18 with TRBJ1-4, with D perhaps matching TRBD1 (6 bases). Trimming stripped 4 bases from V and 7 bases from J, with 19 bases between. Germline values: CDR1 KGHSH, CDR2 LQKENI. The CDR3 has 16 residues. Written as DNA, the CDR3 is TGTGCCAGCTCACTTTATTGGGACACGGCCGGTGAAAAACTGTTTTTT. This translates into CASSLYWDTAGEKLFF.

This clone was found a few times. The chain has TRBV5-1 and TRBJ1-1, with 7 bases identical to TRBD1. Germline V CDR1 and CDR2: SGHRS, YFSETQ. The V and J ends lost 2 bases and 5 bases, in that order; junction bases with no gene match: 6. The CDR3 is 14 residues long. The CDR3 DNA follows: TGCGCCAGCAGCTTAAAGACAGGGATGACTGAAGCTTTCTTT. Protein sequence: CASSLKTGMTEAFF.

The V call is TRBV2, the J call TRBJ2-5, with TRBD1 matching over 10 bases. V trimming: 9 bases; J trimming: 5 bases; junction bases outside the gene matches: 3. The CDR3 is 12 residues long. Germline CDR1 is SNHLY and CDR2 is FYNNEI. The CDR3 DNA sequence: TGTGCCAGTGGGACAGGGGTTGAGACCCAGTACTTC. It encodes CASGTGVETQYF.

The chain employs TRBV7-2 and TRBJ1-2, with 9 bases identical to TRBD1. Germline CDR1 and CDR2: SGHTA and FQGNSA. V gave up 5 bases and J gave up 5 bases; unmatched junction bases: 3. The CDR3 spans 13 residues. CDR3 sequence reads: CASSADRGYGYTF. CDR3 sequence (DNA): TGTGCCAGCAGCGCAGACAGGGGGTATGGCTACACCTTC.

Here the CDR3 DNA reads TGTGCCAGCAGCTCCCCCGGACAGACCCGCTATGGCTACACCTTC. Translated: CASSSPGQTRYGYTF. This rearrangement joins TRBV7-2 to TRBJ1-2, with TRBD1 as a possible D gene (6 bases). V lost 4 bases, J lost 4 bases, and 16 bases lay in between. CDR1 and CDR2 from the germline V gene are SGHTA and FQGNSA. The CDR3 extends over 15 amino acids.

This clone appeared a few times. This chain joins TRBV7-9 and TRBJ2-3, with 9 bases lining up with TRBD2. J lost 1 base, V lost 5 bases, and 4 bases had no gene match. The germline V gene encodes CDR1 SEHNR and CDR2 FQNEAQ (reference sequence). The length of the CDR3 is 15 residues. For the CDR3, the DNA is TGTGCCAGCAGCCCCCGACTAGCGGGCACAGATACGCAGTATTTT. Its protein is CASSPRLAGTDTQYF.

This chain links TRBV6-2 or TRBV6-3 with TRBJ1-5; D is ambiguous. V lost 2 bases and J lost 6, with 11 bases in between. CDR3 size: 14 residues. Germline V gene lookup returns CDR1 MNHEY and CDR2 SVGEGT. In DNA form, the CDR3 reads TGTGCCAGCAGTTACCATAGGGAGGGTCAGCCCCAGCATTTT. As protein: CASSYHREGQPQHF.

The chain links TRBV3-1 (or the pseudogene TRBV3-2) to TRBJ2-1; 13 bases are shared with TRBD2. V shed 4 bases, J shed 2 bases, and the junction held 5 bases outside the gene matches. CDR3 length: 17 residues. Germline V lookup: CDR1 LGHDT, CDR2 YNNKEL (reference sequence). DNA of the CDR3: TGTGCCAGCAGCCGTCGGACTAGCGGGGGCCCCTACAATGAGCAGTTCTTC. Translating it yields CASSRRTSGGPYNEQFF.

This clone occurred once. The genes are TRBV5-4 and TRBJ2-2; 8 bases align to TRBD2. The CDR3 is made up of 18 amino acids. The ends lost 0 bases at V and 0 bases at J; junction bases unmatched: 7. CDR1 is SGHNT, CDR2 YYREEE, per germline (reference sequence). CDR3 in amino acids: CASSLGLAGGTNTGELFF. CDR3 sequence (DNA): TGTGCCAGCAGCTTGGGCCTGGCGGGGGGAACGAACACCGGGGAGCTGTTTTTT.

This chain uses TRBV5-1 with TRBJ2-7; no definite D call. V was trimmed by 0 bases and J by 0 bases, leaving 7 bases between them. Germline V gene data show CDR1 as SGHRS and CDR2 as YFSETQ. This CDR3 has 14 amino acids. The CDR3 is CASSLEQSSYEQYF. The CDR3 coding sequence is TGCGCCAGCAGCTTGGAACAGAGCTCCTACGAGCAGTACTTC.